This TCR beta chain originates from a study of cytomegalovirus exposure and HLA in healthy donors (dated by TCRdb to the late 2010s). A note on the overall study: An earlier analysis of around 600 of the donors reported about 250 Gb of sequence data and 117 million unique TCR beta sequences from around 200 million T cells. Every repertoire in the discovery cohort had been generated on one and the same sequencing platform. Typing coverage varied by locus: roughly 629-630 donors for A, B, C, DRB1 and DQB1; roughly 500 for DQA1; more than 600 for DPA1; roughly 450 for DPB1. An early release that covered 640 HLA-typed donors contained approximately 300 gigabases of sequencing data and tens of millions of unique TCR sequences. In a later analysis, previously published TCR beta repertoires from 666 donors were re-analyzed and high-resolution HLA genotyping was added so that TCR occurrence patterns could be studied. The study used immunosequencing to profile the T cell repertoires of 666 subjects and linked those repertoires to cytomegalovirus serostatus. To decide whether each TCR beta V gene segment behaved as functional or pseudogenic, an earlier analysis of fewer than 750 of the donors relied on high-throughput TCR beta sequencing. Both class I and class II loci were covered by HLA typing, at four-digit resolution. To predict cytomegalovirus infection status, the study combined high-throughput TCR immunosequencing, statistical association of individual TCRs with disease status, and machine learning. The study aimed to test whether signatures of past pathogen exposure could be identified by cataloging public T cell receptors. On average, roughly 250,000 unique TCR beta nucleotide sequences were sequenced per donor among a few hundred genotyped donors of the cohort, with about 19% of those sequences being non-productive. A separate validation cohort of roughly 130 different subjects was used in addition to the 666-subject first cohort. A later genetic analysis took genome-wide SNP genotypes for 398 of the 666 donors and used that subset as a discovery cohort. Donor age, sex, ethnicity and CMV serostatus were collected together with the repertoire data. Among the approximately 420 genotyped donors, approximately 81% belonged to the genetic ancestry cluster associated with self-reported Caucasian donors. The later analysis used no new phenotypic data to find candidate immune exposures, relying instead on TCR beta sequences and their occurrence across donors. About five DR-DQ haplotypes were treated as single units for association and clustering because of strong linkage in the cohort. Broader findings and caveats from the paper: In a later analysis, several top co-occurrence clusters were reported to appear linked to parvovirus B19, influenza, CMV and Epstein-Barr virus. The classifier was reported to diagnose cytomegalovirus status with high specificity and sensitivity in both the original and validation cohorts. An earlier analysis of 450 to 750 of the donors showed that most TCR beta V segments appeared in productive rearrangements either about 87% or about 30% of the time, which broadly matched IMGT annotations. A later genetic analysis reported fewer N-insertions in productive TCRs among donors in an Asian-associated ancestry cluster than the roughly 720-donor mean. A further reported finding was that TCR beta sequences accurately predicted the HLA-A and HLA-B alleles for most subjects in the first cohort. When HLA alleles, especially DR and DQ, strongly co-occurred, attributing TCR associations to individual alleles was difficult. Linkage disequilibrium might explain the correlated functional status among segregating V segments, but an unknown experimental factor could not be excluded. According to a later analysis, TCR association rates differed among HLA loci, with DRB1 alleles showing the most associated TCRs and HLA-C alleles showing the fewest. In a later genetic analysis, a missense DCLRE1C variant was associated with V-gene and J-gene trimming of TCR beta chains, and the association was replicated in an independent cohort. Most TCR sequences were observed very rarely across donors, whereas some public TCRs were present in many individuals. Specific HLA alleles were associated with over 15,000 TCR beta sequences at a false discovery rate of 0.05 in a later analysis. Because counts were too low, roughly 18 rarely observed V segments, including chromosome 9 orphons, were left out of the earlier analysis of approximately 580 of the donors. The authors suggested that the approach could potentially be extended to other disease states and immunological phenotypes. A group of highly shared sequence variants was considered likely to be a technical artifact of the sequencing pipeline. CMV serostatus was the only immune exposure information available for the cohort. Some IMGT-functional V segments, including TRBV6-2 and TRBV6-3, could not be distinguished by the 87-base-pair reads and were therefore excluded. Three of the identified cytomegalovirus-associated TCR beta chains were confirmed in vitro to be specific for cytomegalovirus antigens. In a later analysis, most CMV-associated TCR beta chains were found to appear HLA-restricted, with HLA associations seemingly driven largely by CMV exposure. Because some donors lacked HLA typing at each locus, the association tests relied only on the typed subset. The study gave a list of under 200 TCR beta chains associated with cytomegalovirus. Presence/absence analyses assumed roughly uniform sequencing depth across donors, an assumption that may not hold. Compared with equally common non-associated chains, HLA-associated TCR beta chains in a later analysis were more clonally expanded and had lower generation probabilities. In this cohort, only TCR beta chains were sequenced, and detectable features were limited by the absence of alpha or paired-chain data.

The CDR3 covers 15 residues, taking in both the cysteine and the phenylalanine. CDR3 DNA only is kept here, 45 bases in frame from base 1. The junction shows trimming of 4 bases on V and 4 bases on J, and the gene matches do not reach 7 bases of it. The CDR1 and CDR2 encoded by the germline V gene (reference sequence) are SEHNR and FQNEAQ. Comments on this clone: Its antigen is currently not known. Base qualities are missing; no much larger clone stands one base away. Other DNA sequences in this sample translate to the same CDR3.

In total, fewer than 750 healthy bone marrow donors made up the cohort. All cohort members were sampled while nominally healthy, although unrecorded immune exposures were likely present. The donor tested CMV seronegative, placing the donor among the 350 to 400 seronegative members of the cohort. A peripheral blood sample was provided by each donor, and peripheral blood mononuclear cells were used for TCR beta sequencing. The Qiagen DNeasy Blood Extraction Kit was used to extract genomic DNA from the blood cell samples. Preparation of the library involved the immunoSEQ multiplex PCR assay. For the multiplex PCR, a mixture combining 60 forward primers for TCR Vbeta segments and 13 reverse primers for TCR Jbeta segments was used. The CDR3 region of rearranged TCR beta genes was amplified from genomic DNA with a multiplex PCR assay. The Illumina HiSeq System was used to sequence the amplified TCR beta libraries as 87-base-pair reads. The study's processing was this. Across the 500 to 750 repertoires, a later analysis counted some 80 million unique TCR beta chains, 8.5 million to 12 million of which were shared by at least two donors. A nearest-neighbor algorithm error-corrected the raw reads and collapsed the reads into unique sequences, merging closely related sequences to remove PCR and sequencing errors. CDR3 sequences were aligned to IMGT reference sequences to assign V, D and J gene segments. For a sequence to be retained, at least a six-nucleotide match to both a V gene segment and a J gene segment was required. Rearrangements were called productive when the CDR3 lacked stop codons and stayed in frame with V and J; all others were non-productive. CDR3 was defined according to IMGT convention as the region running from the second conserved V-encoded cysteine to the conserved J-encoded phenylalanine. Sequences without an unambiguous match to a single V gene segment were excluded from the earlier analysis of 450 to 750 of the donors. An earlier analysis of under 750 of the donors called V segments functional above 56.7% productive rearrangements and segregating when the between-donor standard deviation exceeded 5%. A statistical classification framework was built to diagnose cytomegalovirus status from the catalog of TCR beta chain sequences. A later analysis assigned V and J genes by comparing TCR nucleotide sequences with IMGT/GENE-DB human TR gene sequences. In a later analysis, CDR3 sequences and most-parsimonious VDJ recombination scenarios were assigned using the TCRdist pipeline. A later analysis defined each TCR beta chain by its CDR3 amino acid sequence plus V-gene family, and excluded reads lacking a unique V-gene family. In a later analysis, 550 to 650 highly shared, low-generation-probability nucleotide sequences were removed to address suspected cross-contamination and a sequencing artifact. For each public chain, a later analysis derived a clonal expansion index from normalized ranks of inferred template counts within each repertoire. In a later analysis, generation probabilities were computed using a VDJ recombination model fitted to out-of-frame rearrangements, and the results were checked against IGoR. In a later analysis, hypergeometric tests were used to score TCR-TCR, TCR-HLA and TCR-CMV co-occurrence, with a repertoire-size bias correction applied to TCR pairs. False discovery rates were estimated in a later analysis by permuting HLA or CMV assignments 20 times. In a later analysis, co-occurring TCRs were grouped with DBSCAN, and TCRdist sequence similarity was added when clustering was performed within HLA-allele-positive subsets. For co-occurrence clustering, repertoires with fewer than 30,000 or more than 120,000 public chains were excluded, along with 4 to 6 repertoires with anomalous nucleotide sharing. The clones in this table, taken by TCRdb from immuneACCESS, are in-frame only. Not every clone is retained; where verified, under half of the shortfall comes from an unresolved V gene, and the cause of the rest is unknown. V and J calls and clone size are copied from that table; D and trimming were computed from the DNA. This sample has roughly 140,000 clones in its table, and about 84% of those were observed once. The ten most abundant clones make up around 3.2% of the sample.

The sequence was collected from a male donor in good health and CMV-seronegative. The sequencing sample was made of PBMCs. Here the chain combines TRBV7-9 and TRBJ2-7, with 10 bases aligning to TRBD2. The bases read TGTGCCAGCAGCTCTCGACTAGCGGGTCTGTACGAGCAGTACTTC. This is translated as CASSSRLAGLYEQYF.